The following is a T cell receptor (beta chain) sequence with its context. Its specificity is not known. One end of the junction varies from germline; a read error may be responsible. Germline V lookup: CDR1 SGHAT, CDR2 FQNNGV. This CDR3 is 15 amino acids long. TCR beta cDNA was reverse-transcribed from about 550 ng of total RNA. The reaction used a constant-region primer and ProtoScript II reverse transcriptase. Researchers made the TCR beta libraries by running three nested multiplex PCR rounds with slightly modified ARM-PCR. The first two PCR rounds used TRBV1-TRBV30 primers with a Cbeta primer, around 10 cycles each. TCRdb ran MiXCR on the multiplex PCR reads and lists one entry per CDR3 protein. Of 150,000 to 200,000 distinct CDR3 sequences listed, 50% to 75% are singletons. Out of unsorted whole blood came the blood RNA, and germline DNA was extracted as well. The entry originates in a study of tumor-infiltrating lymphocytes in primary liver carcinoma. Whole-study findings and limits: A significantly higher top-250-clone fraction was recorded for tumors than for blood (p = 0.039).

This clonotype originated in a man in his forties with primary liver carcinoma and hepatitis B virus infection. This chain links TRBV11-2 with TRBJ2-5, with 10 bases fitting TRBD2. Sample: peripheral blood. CDR3 protein: CASNSEAGGLETQYF. The CDR3 bases are TGTGCCAGCAACTCAGAAGCGGGAGGGTTGGAGACACAGTACTTC.